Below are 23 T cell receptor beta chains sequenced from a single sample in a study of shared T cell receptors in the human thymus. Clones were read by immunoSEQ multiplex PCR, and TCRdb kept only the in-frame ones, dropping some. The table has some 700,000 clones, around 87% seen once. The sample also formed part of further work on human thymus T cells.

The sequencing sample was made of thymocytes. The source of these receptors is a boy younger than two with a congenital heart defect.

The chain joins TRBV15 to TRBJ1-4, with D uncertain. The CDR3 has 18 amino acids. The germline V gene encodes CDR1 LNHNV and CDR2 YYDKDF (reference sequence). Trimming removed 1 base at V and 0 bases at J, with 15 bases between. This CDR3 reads CATSRARSRHPTNEKLFF. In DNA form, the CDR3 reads TGTGCCACCAGCAGAGCCCGCAGCAGGCACCCAACTAATGAAAAACTGTTTTTT.

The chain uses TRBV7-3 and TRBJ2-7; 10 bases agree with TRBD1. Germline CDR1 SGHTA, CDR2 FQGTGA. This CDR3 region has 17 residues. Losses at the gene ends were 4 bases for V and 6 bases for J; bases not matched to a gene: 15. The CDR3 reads CASSSLPRDRGRLEQYF. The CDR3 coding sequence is TGTGCCAGCAGCTCCCTACCAAGAGACAGGGGGCGTCTCGAGCAGTACTTC. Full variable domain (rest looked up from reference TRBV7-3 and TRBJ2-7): GAGVSQTPSNKVTEKGKYVELRCDPISGHTALYWYRQSLGQGPEFLIYFQGTGAADDSGLPNDRFFAVRPEGSVSTLKIQRTERGDSAVYLCASSSLPRDRGRLEQYFGPGTRLTVT.

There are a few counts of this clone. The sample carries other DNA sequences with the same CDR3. This CDR3 is CASSFSNEQFF. The DNA for the CDR3 is TGTGCCAGCAGTTTTTCAAATGAGCAGTTCTTC. The rearrangement joins TRBV27 to TRBJ2-1; unclear D gene. The V and J ends lost 3 bases and 7 bases respectively, with 4 bases between them. Germline CDR1 and CDR2: MNHEY and SMNVEV (reference sequence). The CDR3 length is 11 residues.

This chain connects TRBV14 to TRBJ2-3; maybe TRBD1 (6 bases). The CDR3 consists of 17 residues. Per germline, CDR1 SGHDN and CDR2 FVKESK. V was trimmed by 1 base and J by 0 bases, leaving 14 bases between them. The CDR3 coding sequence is TGTGCCAGCAGCCAAGCCGAACAGGGTCCAAGCACAGATACGCAGTATTTT. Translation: CASSQAEQGPSTDTQYF.

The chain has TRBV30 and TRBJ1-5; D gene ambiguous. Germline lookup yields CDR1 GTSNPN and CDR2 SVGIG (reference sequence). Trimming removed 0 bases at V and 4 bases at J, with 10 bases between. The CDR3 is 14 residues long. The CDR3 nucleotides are TGTGCCTGGAGTGTATACAGTTATAATCAGCCCCAGCATTTT. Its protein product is CAWSVYSYNQPQHF.

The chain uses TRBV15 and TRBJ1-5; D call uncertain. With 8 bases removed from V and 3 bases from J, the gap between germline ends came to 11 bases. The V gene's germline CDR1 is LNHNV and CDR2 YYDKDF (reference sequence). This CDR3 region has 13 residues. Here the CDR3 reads CATQSVDNQPQHF. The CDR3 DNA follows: TGTGCCACCCAATCGGTTGACAATCAGCCCCAGCATTTT.

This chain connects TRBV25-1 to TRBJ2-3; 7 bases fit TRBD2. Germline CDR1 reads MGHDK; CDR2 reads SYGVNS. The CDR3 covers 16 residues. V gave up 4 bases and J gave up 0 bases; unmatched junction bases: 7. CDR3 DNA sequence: TGTGCCAGCAGTGTATCGGGAGGATTCAGCACAGATACGCAGTATTTT. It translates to CASSVSGGFSTDTQYF.

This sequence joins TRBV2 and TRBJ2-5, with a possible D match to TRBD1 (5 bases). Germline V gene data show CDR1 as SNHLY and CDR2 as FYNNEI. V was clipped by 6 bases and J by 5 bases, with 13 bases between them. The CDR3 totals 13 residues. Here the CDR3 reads CASRGRKGETQYF. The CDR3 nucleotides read TGTGCCAGCAGGGGCAGGAAGGGGGAGACCCAGTACTTC.

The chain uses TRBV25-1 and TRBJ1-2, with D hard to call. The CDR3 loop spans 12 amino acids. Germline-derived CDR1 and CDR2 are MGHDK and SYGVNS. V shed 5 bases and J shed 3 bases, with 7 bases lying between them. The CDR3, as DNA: TGTGCCAGCAGTCTCTCGGACTATGGCTACACCTTC. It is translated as CASSLSDYGYTF.

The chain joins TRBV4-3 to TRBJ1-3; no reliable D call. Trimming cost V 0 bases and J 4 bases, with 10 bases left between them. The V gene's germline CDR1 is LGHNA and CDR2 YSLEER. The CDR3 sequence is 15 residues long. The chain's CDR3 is CASSQDLDWGNTIYF. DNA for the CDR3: TGCGCCAGCAGCCAAGACCTAGATTGGGGAAACACCATATATTTT.

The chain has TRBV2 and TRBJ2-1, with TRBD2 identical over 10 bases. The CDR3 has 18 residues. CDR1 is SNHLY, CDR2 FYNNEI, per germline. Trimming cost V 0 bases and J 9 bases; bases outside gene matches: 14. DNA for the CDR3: TGTGCCAGCAGTGAAGCCTTAGCGGGAGGTGGGGTCCGAAGTGAGCAGTTCTTC. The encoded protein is CASSEALAGGGVRSEQFF.

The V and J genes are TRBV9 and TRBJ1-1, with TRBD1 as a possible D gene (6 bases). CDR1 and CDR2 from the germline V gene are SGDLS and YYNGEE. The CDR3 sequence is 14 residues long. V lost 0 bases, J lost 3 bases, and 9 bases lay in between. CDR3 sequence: CASSVGEGDTEAFF. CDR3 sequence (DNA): TGTGCCAGCAGCGTAGGAGAGGGGGACACTGAAGCTTTCTTT.

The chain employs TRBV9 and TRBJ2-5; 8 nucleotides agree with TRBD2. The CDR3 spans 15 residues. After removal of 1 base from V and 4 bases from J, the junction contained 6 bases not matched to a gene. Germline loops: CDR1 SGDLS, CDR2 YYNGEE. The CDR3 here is CASSVRERGLETQYF. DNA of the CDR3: TGTGCCAGCAGCGTAAGGGAGCGGGGGCTAGAGACCCAGTACTTC.

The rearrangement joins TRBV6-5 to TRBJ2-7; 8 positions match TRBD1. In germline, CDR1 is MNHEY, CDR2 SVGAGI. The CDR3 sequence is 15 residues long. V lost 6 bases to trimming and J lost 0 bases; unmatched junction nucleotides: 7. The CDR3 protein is CASSPGQGLSYEQYF. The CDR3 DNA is TGTGCCAGCAGCCCCGGACAGGGACTCTCCTACGAGCAGTACTTC.

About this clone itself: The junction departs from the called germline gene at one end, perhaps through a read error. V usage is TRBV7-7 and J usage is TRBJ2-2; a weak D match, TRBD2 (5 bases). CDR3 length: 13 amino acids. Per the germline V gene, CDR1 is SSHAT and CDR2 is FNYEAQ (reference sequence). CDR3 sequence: CASSLAAGGELFF. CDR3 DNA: TGTGCTAGCAGCTTAGCCGCGGGTGGGGAGCTGTTTTTT.

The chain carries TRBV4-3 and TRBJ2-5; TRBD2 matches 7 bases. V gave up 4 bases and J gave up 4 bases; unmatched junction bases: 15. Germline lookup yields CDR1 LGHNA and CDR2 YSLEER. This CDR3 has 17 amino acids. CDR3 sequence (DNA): TGCGCCAGCAGCCCCCAGGGTGGCGGGAGTAGTTCAGAGACCCAGTACTTC. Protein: CASSPQGGGSSSETQYF.

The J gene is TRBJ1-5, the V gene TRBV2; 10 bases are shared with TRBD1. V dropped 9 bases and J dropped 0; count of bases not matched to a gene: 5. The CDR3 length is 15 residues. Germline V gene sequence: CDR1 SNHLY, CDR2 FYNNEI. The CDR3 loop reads CARGQGDYSNQPQHF. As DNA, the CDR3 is TGTGCCAGAGGACAGGGGGATTATAGCAATCAGCCCCAGCATTTT.

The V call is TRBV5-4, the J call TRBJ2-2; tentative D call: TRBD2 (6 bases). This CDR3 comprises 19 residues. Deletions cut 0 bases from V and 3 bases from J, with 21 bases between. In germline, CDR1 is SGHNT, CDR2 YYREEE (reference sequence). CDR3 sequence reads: CASSLVAGDSGYYTGELFF. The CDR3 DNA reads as TGTGCCAGCAGCTTGGTAGCCGGGGATAGCGGCTATTACACCGGGGAGCTGTTTTTT.

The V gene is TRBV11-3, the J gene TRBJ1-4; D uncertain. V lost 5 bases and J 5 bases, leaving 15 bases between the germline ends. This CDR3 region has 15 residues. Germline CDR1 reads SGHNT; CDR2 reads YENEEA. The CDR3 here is CASSLGRAPNEKLFF. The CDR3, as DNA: TGTGCCAGCAGCCTCGGGCGGGCGCCCAATGAAAAACTGTTTTTT.

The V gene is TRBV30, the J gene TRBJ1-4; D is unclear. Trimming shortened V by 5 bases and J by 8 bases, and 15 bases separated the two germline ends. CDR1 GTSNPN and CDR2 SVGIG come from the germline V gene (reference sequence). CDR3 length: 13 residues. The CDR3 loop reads CAWSKPGSEKLFF. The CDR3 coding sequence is TGTGCCTGGTCCAAGCCGGGATCCGAAAAACTGTTTTTT.

The CDR3 loop is CATSSPKWYFYNEQFF. The CDR3 DNA is TGTGCCACCAGCAGCCCCAAGTGGTACTTCTACAATGAGCAGTTCTTC. The chain has TRBV15 and TRBJ2-1; D remains ambiguous. CDR3 size: 16 residues. Germline V gene sequence: CDR1 LNHNV, CDR2 YYDKDF (reference sequence). Trimming stripped 3 bases from V and 3 bases from J, with 15 bases between.

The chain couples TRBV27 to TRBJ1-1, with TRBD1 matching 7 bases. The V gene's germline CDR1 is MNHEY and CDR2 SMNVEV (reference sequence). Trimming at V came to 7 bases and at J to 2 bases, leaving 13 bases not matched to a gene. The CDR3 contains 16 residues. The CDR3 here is CASNVYSQGGNTEAFF. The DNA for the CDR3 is TGTGCCAGCAATGTTTACTCCCAGGGGGGTAACACTGAAGCTTTCTTT.

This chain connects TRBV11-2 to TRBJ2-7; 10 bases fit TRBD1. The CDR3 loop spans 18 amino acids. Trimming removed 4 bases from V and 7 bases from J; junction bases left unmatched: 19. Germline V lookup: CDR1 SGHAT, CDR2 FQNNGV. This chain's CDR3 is CASSSSGRHPGQGCEQYF. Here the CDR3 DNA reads TGTGCCAGCAGCTCCTCCGGTCGACATCCGGGACAGGGGTGTGAGCAGTACTTC.